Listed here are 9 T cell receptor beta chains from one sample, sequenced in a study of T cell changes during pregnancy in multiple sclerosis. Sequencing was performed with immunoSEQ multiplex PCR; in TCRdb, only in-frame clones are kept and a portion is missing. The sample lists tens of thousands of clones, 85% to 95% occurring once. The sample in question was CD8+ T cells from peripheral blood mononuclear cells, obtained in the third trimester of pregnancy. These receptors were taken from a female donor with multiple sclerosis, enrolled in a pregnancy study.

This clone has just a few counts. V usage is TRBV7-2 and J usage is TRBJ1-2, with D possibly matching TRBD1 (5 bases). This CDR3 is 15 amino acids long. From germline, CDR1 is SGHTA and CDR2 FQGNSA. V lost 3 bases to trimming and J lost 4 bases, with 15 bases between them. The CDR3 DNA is TGTGCCAGCAGCTTCGACAGCGAGTCAGGCTATGGCTACACCTTC. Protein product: CASSFDSESGYGYTF.

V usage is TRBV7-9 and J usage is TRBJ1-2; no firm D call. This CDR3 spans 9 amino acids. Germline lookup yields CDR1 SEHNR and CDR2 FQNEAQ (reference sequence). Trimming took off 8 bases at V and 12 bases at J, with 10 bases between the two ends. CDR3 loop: CASDSLNTF. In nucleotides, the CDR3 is TGTGCCAGCGACTCGCTTAACACCTTC.

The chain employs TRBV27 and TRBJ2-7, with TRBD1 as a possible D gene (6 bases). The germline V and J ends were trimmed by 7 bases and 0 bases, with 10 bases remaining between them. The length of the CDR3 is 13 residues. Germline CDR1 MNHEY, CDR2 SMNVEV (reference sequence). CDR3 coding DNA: TGTGCCAGCAAGGACAGAAACTCCTACGAGCAGTACTTC. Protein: CASKDRNSYEQYF.

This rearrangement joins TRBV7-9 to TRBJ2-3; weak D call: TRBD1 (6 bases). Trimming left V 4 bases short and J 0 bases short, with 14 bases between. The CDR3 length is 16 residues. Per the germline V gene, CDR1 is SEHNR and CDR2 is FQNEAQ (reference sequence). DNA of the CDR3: TGTGCCAGCAGCTCATCAGGGGTGACTAGCACAGATACGCAGTATTTT. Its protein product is CASSSSGVTSTDTQYF.

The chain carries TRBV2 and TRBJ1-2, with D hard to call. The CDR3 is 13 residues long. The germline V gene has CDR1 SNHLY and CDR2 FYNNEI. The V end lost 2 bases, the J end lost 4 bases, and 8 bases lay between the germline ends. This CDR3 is CASSERVRYGYTF. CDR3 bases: TGTGCCAGCAGTGAACGGGTTCGCTATGGCTACACCTTC.

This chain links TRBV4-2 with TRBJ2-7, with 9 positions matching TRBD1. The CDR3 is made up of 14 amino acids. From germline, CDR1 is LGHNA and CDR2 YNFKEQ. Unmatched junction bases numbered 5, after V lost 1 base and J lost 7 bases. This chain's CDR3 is CASSQGGGTGEQYF. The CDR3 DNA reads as TGTGCCAGCAGCCAAGGCGGAGGGACAGGGGAGCAGTACTTC.

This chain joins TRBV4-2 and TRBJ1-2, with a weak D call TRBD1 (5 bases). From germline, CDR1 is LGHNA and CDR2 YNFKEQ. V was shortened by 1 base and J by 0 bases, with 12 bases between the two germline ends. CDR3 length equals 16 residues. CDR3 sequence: CASSQAAGTTNYGYTF. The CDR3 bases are TGTGCCAGCAGCCAAGCGGCAGGGACTACTAACTATGGCTACACCTTC.

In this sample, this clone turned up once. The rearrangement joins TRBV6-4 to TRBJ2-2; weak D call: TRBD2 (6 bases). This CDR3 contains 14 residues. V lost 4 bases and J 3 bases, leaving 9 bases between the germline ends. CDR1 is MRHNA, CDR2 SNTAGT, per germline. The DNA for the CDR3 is TGTGCCAGCAGTGCCGGGAGTTACACCGGGGAGCTGTTTTTT. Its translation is CASSAGSYTGELFF.

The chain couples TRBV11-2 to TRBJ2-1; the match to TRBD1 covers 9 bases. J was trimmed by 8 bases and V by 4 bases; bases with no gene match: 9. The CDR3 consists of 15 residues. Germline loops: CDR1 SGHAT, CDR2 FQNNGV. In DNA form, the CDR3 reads TGTGCCAGCAGCTCGGGACAGGGCGAACCACATGAGCAGTTCTTC. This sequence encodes CASSSGQGEPHEQFF.